This TCR beta chain stems from a study of OX40 agonist ivuxolimab in advanced cancers. For the study at large: In this cohort, patients received ivuxolimab, an agonistic anti-OX40 (CD134) antibody. The group had a mean age of 60 years, ranged from about 23 to 79, and was roughly 83% male. Points from the study as a whole: There was clonal expansion of CD4+ and CD8+ blood T cells by week 6 at 0.1 to 3.0 mg/kg.

Looked up from germline, CDR1 is SNHLY and CDR2 is FYNNEI. V lost 4 bases and J 5 bases, leaving 20 bases between the germline ends. CDR3 length: 16 residues. As to this clone: Its target is unknown.

Repertoires were generated with immunoSEQ multiplex PCR, while TCRdb's copy carries only in-frame clones and drops some. The table records 60,000 to 85,000 clones, nearly 90% of them present only once. The clonotype was recovered from an adult with an advanced solid tumor such as melanoma, head and neck, liver or kidney cancer. V is TRBV2 and J is TRBJ1-1, with D possibly matching TRBD1 (5 bases). The sample consisted of CD4+ or CD8+ T cells sorted from blood, taken in a trial of the OX40 agonist ivuxolimab. The CDR3 is CASSVVVTRVRTEAFF. CDR3 coding DNA: TGTGCCAGCAGTGTAGTGGTAACCAGGGTTCGGACTGAAGCTTTCTTT.